This T cell receptor (beta chain) was identified during a study of cytomegalovirus exposure and HLA in healthy donors. Looking at the study overall: Samples from HLA-typed donors yielded approximately 80 million unique TCRs in an early data release. Study-wide findings and caveats: There were reportedly fewer N-insertions in an Asian-associated ancestry cluster than the roughly 610-donor mean, in a later analysis. A later analysis showed TCR association rates differing by HLA locus, peaking at DRB1 and lowest at HLA-C.

Primers for the PCR totalled 60 Vbeta and 13 Jbeta. The protocol was immunoSEQ multiplex PCR, while the TCRdb copy is restricted to in-frame clones and leaves out a portion. This table has about 160,000 clones, approximately 80% appearing once. The trim removed 1 base at V and 4 bases at J, leaving 1 base unmatched. The CDR3 has 13 residues. In germline, CDR1 is GTSNPN, CDR2 SVGIG (reference sequence). This clone was observed a few times. Its target is not known. Unrecorded immune exposure was likely among donors, who were nominally healthy when sampled. The chain couples TRBV30 to TRBJ2-3; 8 nucleotides agree with TRBD1. The sample comprised PBMCs. This receptor was identified in a man aged 50 to 60 in good health and CMV-seropositive. The CDR3 nucleotides read TGTGCCTGGAGTGGGACAGGGCCAGATACGCAGTATTTT. Its translation is CAWSGTGPDTQYF.